Listed below are T cell receptor beta chains from one sample, sequenced in a study of tissue T cells after allogeneic stem cell transplantation. Produced via immunoSEQ multiplex PCR; TCRdb's table is partial and in-frame only. The sample carries about 26,000 clones, 91% recorded once. This specimen was blood, taken before transplantation. These receptors were collected from a male donor older than 55 who later had graft-versus-host disease after an allogeneic stem cell transplant. Each CDR3 is given with its conserved first and last residue. Each record gives: V gene, clone size, J gene, D gene, CDR3 DNA, CDR3 protein. D genes are given only for firm matches. Expanded clones are given a class, and other clones once, few, many or no size at all.

TRBV19	few	TRBJ1-5	TRBD1	TGTGCCAGTAGTCACAATACAGGGGATAGCAATCAGCCCCAGCATTTT	CASSHNTGDSNQPQHF
TRBV6-1	-	TRBJ2-7	-	TGTGCCAGCAGTGAAGTCAGTGAAGCCGAGCAGTACTTC	CASSEVSEAEQYF
TRBV7-2	-	TRBJ2-5	-	TGTGCCAGCAGCTTAGGGGAGGTGGAGACCCAGTACTTC	CASSLGEVETQYF
TRBV7-9	-	TRBJ2-4	TRBD2	TGTGCCAGCAGCTTAAGCCCTAGCGGGGGGGCGTTTGTCAAAAACATTCAGTACTTC	CASSLSPSGGAFVKNIQYF
TRBV9	-	TRBJ2-1	TRBD2	TGTGCCAGCAGCGGGGGACTAGCTCTCGACAATGAGCAGTTCTTC	CASSGGLALDNEQFF
TRBV4-3	-	TRBJ1-1	-	TGCGCCAGCAGAACAGCGGCAGGGCAGAACACTGAAGCTTTCTTT	CASRTAAGQNTEAFF
TRBV28	-	TRBJ2-3	TRBD2	TGTGCCAGCAGTTCTGGGGGTGCTAGCGGGATTCAATATTTT	CASSSGGASGIQYF
TRBV5-4	-	TRBJ2-7	TRBD1	TGTGCCAGCAGCATGTCTGTGCAGGGGGTGGGCGAGCAGTACTTC	CASSMSVQGVGEQYF
TRBV27	-	TRBJ2-7	-	TGTGCCAGCAGTTGGGCACGTGAATCAGGCGAGCAGTACTTC	CASSWARESGEQYF
TRBV5-1	-	TRBJ1-1	-	TGCGCCAGCAGCGCCGGACAGCCGAACACTGAAGCTTTCTTT	CASSAGQPNTEAFF
TRBV7-9	-	TRBJ2-7	-	TGTGCCAGCATGGGGGCACCGGGTTCCTACGAGCAGTACTTC	CASMGAPGSYEQYF
TRBV5-1	few	TRBJ1-3	-	TGCGCCAGCAGCCCGGGACTGACCTCTGGAAACACCATATATTTT	CASSPGLTSGNTIYF
TRBV6-1	once	TRBJ1-3	-	TGTGCCAGCAGTGAATTTCTTGGCTCTGGAAACACCATATATTTT	CASSEFLGSGNTIYF
TRBV6-5	few	TRBJ1-5	-	TGTGCCAGCAGTTACATGCTGGGGGGTCGACGACAGCCCCAGCATTTT	CASSYMLGGRRQPQHF
TRBV7-3	-	TRBJ2-2	-	TGTGCCAGCAGCCCCTCGGTCACCGGGGAGCTGTTTTTT	CASSPSVTGELFF
TRBV4-1	once	TRBJ2-1	TRBD2	TGCGCCAGCAGCCGAGCCGAGCGGGGGGGCTTAGATGAGCAGTTCTTC	CASSRAERGGLDEQFF
TRBV2	-	TRBJ1-5	TRBD1	TGTGCCAGCAGTGCTGGGACAGGGGTCAATCAGCCCCAGCATTTT	CASSAGTGVNQPQHF
TRBV5-8	-	TRBJ1-6	TRBD1	TGTGCCAGCACCCAATGGGACAGGGTCCATTCACCCCTCCACTTT	CASTQWDRVHSPLHF
TRBV12-3/TRBV12-4	-	TRBJ1-6	-	TGTGCCAGCACTTCGGCGTATAATTCACCCCTCCACTTT	CASTSAYNSPLHF
TRBV6-5	-	TRBJ1-2	-	TGTGCCAGCAGGAGGGGAGGGAAAGGCTACACCTTC	CASRRGGKGYTF